This T cell receptor beta chain originates from a study of shared clonotypes between healthy human individuals. Nashville, Tennessee was home to all donors, each a Caucasian adult. In germline, CDR1 is SGHVS, CDR2 FQNEAQ. The CDR3 runs to 14 residues. V gave up 5 bases and J gave up 4 bases, with 14 bases separating them. DNA input for the unsorted PBMC replicate PCRs was about 280 ng, tens of thousands of T cell genomes. In the source study's methods: ImmunoSEQ supplied junction-only sequences lacking quality scores, so filtering was different. The data were produced by immunoSEQ multiplex PCR, yet TCRdb's version contains in-frame clones alone and is incomplete. The V and J calls and clone size come from that table; D and trimming were worked out from the DNA. There are roughly 480,000 clones in the sample; roughly 85% occur only once, and about 12% lies in the top ten.

The chain has TRBV7-8 and TRBJ1-2, with D uncertain. This TCR came from a middle-aged woman in good health. Some clones in this sample may be carry-over from other donors' samples. The specimen sequenced was PBMCs. CDR3 sequence: CASSPDILLYGYTF. Here the CDR3 DNA reads TGTGCCAGCAGCCCCGACATTCTCCTCTATGGCTACACCTTC.